The 26 T cell receptor beta chains reported below all come from one sample, sequenced in a study of T cells in Graves' hyperthyroidism and ophthalmopathy. What was amplified from RNA transcripts were TCR beta CDR3 regions. The HTBI set primed first-round TCR CDR3 RT-PCR. TCRdb reprocessed the multiplex PCR reads via MiXCR and lists one record per CDR3 protein. Of approximately 46,000 distinct CDR3 sequences in the sample, approximately 50% are singletons; the top ten hold about 30%. Sequenced sample: peripheral blood or thyroid tissue (not recorded which). The receptors stem from a woman aged 45-65 years with Graves' hyperthyroidism.

The gene calls are TRBV5-1 and TRBJ1-5; D is unresolved. V was trimmed by 0 bases and J by 14 bases, leaving 12 bases between them. CDR3 length: 12 residues. CDR1 and CDR2 (germline): SGHRS, YFSETQ. CDR3 protein: CASSLGFQYEHF. CDR3 DNA: TGCGCCAGCAGCTTGGGCTTTCAGTACGAGCATTTT.

This clonotype showed up many times. The rearrangement links TRBV7-9 to TRBJ2-3; D is uncertain. This CDR3 is 16 amino acids long. Per the germline V gene, CDR1 is SEHNR and CDR2 is FQNEAQ (reference sequence). The ends were cut back, 1 base at V and 1 base at J, with 12 bases in the middle. The CDR3 region has the DNA TGTGCCAGCAGCTTAGTGCGCTCCTGGGGCACAGATACGCAGTATTTT. Translation gives CASSLVRSWGTDTQYF.

The chain employs TRBV10-3 and TRBJ1-2; 9 nucleotides align to TRBD1. Unmatched junction bases numbered 4, after V lost 6 bases and J lost 8 bases. The CDR3 is 12 residues long. Germline values: CDR1 ENHRY, CDR2 SYGVKD. The CDR3 is CAIRGQGGGYTF. CDR3 in DNA: TGTGCCATCAGGGGACAGGGTGGGGGCTACACCTTC.

This clonotype appeared a single time. This chain uses TRBV4-2 with TRBJ2-7, with 12 bases matching TRBD2. The length of the CDR3 is 16 residues. V shed 4 bases, J shed 4 bases, and the junction held 8 bases outside the gene matches. The V gene's germline CDR1 is LGHNA and CDR2 YNFKEQ. The CDR3 here is CASSPRLAGAEYEQYF. The CDR3 DNA reads as TGTGCCAGCAGCCCACGACTAGCGGGAGCAGAATACGAGCAGTACTTC.

This clonotype showed up many times. This rearrangement joins TRBV20-1 to TRBJ2-7, with 9 bases that match TRBD2. This CDR3 has 14 amino acids. Germline V CDR1 and CDR2: DFQATT, SNEGSKA (reference sequence). The V gene end was trimmed by 0 bases and the J gene end by 4 bases; junction bases not matched to a gene: 4. DNA for the CDR3: TGCAGTGCTAGAGATTTGGGACTAGCTTACGAGCAGTACTTC. Translated: CSARDLGLAYEQYF.

Worth noting for this clonotype: Compared with germline, one end of the junction differs, possibly owing to a read error. The J gene is TRBJ2-3, the V gene TRBV6-6; weak D call: TRBD1 (5 bases). From germline, CDR1 is MNHNY and CDR2 SVGAGI (reference sequence). The CDR3 has 10 residues. Here the CDR3 reads CASSYQGAHF. CDR3 nucleotide sequence: TGTGCCAGCAGTTACCAAGGGGCGCATTTT.

The rearrangement uses TRBV12-3 or TRBV12-4 and TRBJ2-7; 8 nucleotides agree with TRBD1. This CDR3 region has 15 residues. Germline trimming cut 4 bases from V and 2 bases from J; bases unmatched to any gene: 7. The CDR3, as DNA: TGTGCCAGCAGTTACTCGTCACAGGGGGCCTACGAGCAGTACTTC. Translation: CASSYSSQGAYEQYF.

This chain uses TRBV5-5 with TRBJ2-7, with a possible D match to TRBD1 (6 bases). From germline, CDR1 is SGHKS and CDR2 YYEKEE (reference sequence). This CDR3 contains 13 residues. The V end was cut by 4 bases, the J end by 3 bases, with 11 bases between. This CDR3 reads CASSTTTGYEQYF. CDR3 DNA sequence: TGTGCCAGCAGCACCACGACAGGCTACGAGCAGTACTTC. Together with reference TRBV5-5 and TRBJ2-7, the CDR3 gives the full variable domain: DAGVTQSPTHLIKTRGQQVTLRCSPISGHKSVSWYQQVLGQGPQFIFQYYEKEERGRGNFPDRFSARQFPNYSSELNVNALLLGDSALYLCASSTTTGYEQYFGPGTRLTVT.

The chain links TRBV20-1 to TRBJ2-7, with D tentatively TRBD2 (5 bases). The CDR3 totals 12 residues. Trimming shortened V by 6 bases and J by 5 bases, and 14 bases separated the two germline ends. Germline lookup yields CDR1 DFQATT and CDR2 SNEGSKA (reference sequence). Written as DNA, the CDR3 is TGCAGTGCAAAACTAGTGGGAGACGAGCAGTACTTC. As protein: CSAKLVGDEQYF.

This clonotype appeared many times. This chain uses TRBV28 with TRBJ1-4, with D unclear. Between the trimmed V and J ends, which lost 4 bases and 4 bases, there was a span of 16 bases. Germline V gene lookup returns CDR1 MDHEN and CDR2 SYDVKM. The CDR3 spans 16 residues. The CDR3: CASSSKFRGGNEKLFF. For the CDR3, the DNA is TGTGCCAGCAGTTCAAAATTCCGGGGTGGTAATGAAAAACTGTTTTTT.

The chain has TRBV11-1 and TRBJ2-7, with a weak D call TRBD1 (6 bases). Germline V lookup: CDR1 SGHAT, CDR2 FQDESV (reference sequence). This CDR3 has 14 residues. V lost 1 base, J lost 4 bases, and 11 bases lay in between. In DNA form, the CDR3 reads TGTGCCAGCAGCTTAGTAGGGGGACCGTACGAGCAGTACTTC. Encoded protein: CASSLVGGPYEQYF.

The gene calls are TRBV20-1 and TRBJ2-5; D tentatively fits TRBD1 or TRBD2 (5 bases each). The CDR3 contains 15 residues. Trimming left V 0 bases short and J 5 bases short, with 16 bases between. Per the germline V gene, CDR1 is DFQATT and CDR2 is SNEGSKA (reference sequence). The CDR3 here is CSARDRGTAKETQYF. The CDR3 DNA reads as TGCAGTGCTAGAGATCGTGGGACGGCCAAGGAGACCCAGTACTTC.

This chain uses TRBV6-5 with TRBJ2-5; D is perhaps TRBD1 or TRBD2 (6 bases each). The V gene's germline CDR1 is MNHEY and CDR2 SVGAGI. V was trimmed by 8 bases and J by 7 bases, leaving 26 bases between them. This CDR3 spans 16 amino acids. The CDR3 coding sequence is TGTGCCAGCGGGGCCATGGGACAACAATTCGGGGGGACCCAGTACTTC. This codes for CASGAMGQQFGGTQYF.

A single count supports this clonotype. V usage is TRBV7-3 and J usage is TRBJ1-5; 10 nucleotides match TRBD1. CDR1 SGHTA and CDR2 FQGTGA come from the germline V gene. Trimming removed 5 bases from V and 6 bases from J; junction bases left unmatched: 7. The CDR3 runs to 15 residues. As DNA, the CDR3 is TGTGCCAGCAGCACCGGGACAGGGGAGGGTCAGCCCCAGCATTTT. This translates into CASSTGTGEGQPQHF.

The chain links TRBV7-2 to TRBJ2-3, with 9 bases matching TRBD1. CDR1 is SGHTA, CDR2 FQGNSA, per germline. The CDR3 is 18 residues long. V was pared by 5 bases and J by 2 bases, with 14 bases of the junction left unmatched. CDR3 nucleotide sequence: TGTGCCAGCAGCCCTATCCGGGGACAGGGAACCTTCACAGATACGCAGTATTTT. It codes for CASSPIRGQGTFTDTQYF.

In its sample, this clonotype was seen a few times. A read error may be the cause here, since a much bigger clone is one base away. CDR3 in amino acids: CASSSQTGGNWNEQLF. Here the CDR3 DNA reads TGTGCCAGCAGTTCCCAGACAGGGGGGAATTGGAATGAGCAGCTCTTC. The chain recombines TRBV12-3 or TRBV12-4 with TRBJ2-1, with TRBD1 matching over 9 bases. The CDR3 is 16 amino acids.

This clonotype was detected a few times. One base away lies a much larger clone, so this may be a sequencing read error. The genes are TRBV10-2 and TRBJ2-7; 7 nucleotides agree with TRBD1. Germline V gene sequence: CDR1 WSHSY, CDR2 SAAADI. With V trimmed by 10 bases and J by 4 bases, 4 bases remained unmatched. CDR3 size: 11 residues. The CDR3 loop is CAIGQAYEQYF. The CDR3 DNA reads TGCGCCATCGGACAGGCGTACGAGCAGTACTTC.

This clonotype was seen many times. This sequence joins TRBV2 and TRBJ2-6, with 7 nucleotides matching TRBD2. The V and J ends lost 8 bases and 1 base, in that order; junction bases with no gene match: 2. Germline CDR1 and CDR2: SNHLY and FYNNEI. The CDR3 covers 14 residues. The DNA of the CDR3 is TGTGCCAGCGGGGAGGGTTCTGGGGCCAACGTCCTGACTTTC. It yields the protein CASGEGSGANVLTF.

This chain connects TRBV20-1 to TRBJ1-1, with a weak D call TRBD1 (5 bases). The CDR3 has 10 residues. V dropped 7 bases and J dropped 11 bases, with 14 bases sitting between them. From germline, CDR1 is DFQATT and CDR2 SNEGSKA (reference sequence). The CDR3 sequence is CSVSGALAFF. The CDR3 DNA reads as TGCAGTGTGTCCGGGGCGTTGGCTTTCTTT.

The chain is built from TRBV6-5 and TRBJ2-5; D is unclear. Germline values: CDR1 MNHEY, CDR2 SVGAGI. V lost 3 bases, J lost 11 bases, and 10 bases lay in between. The CDR3 has 11 residues. The CDR3: CASSYRQEQYF. The DNA of the CDR3 is TGTGCCAGCAGTTATAGGCAAGAGCAGTACTTC.

The chain joins TRBV7-9 to TRBJ1-2; D is ambiguous. Trimming shortened V by 5 bases and J by 10 bases, and 23 bases separated the two germline ends. Per the germline V gene, CDR1 is SEHNR and CDR2 is FQNEAQ (reference sequence). This CDR3 is 15 amino acids long. CDR3 residues: CASSQGYRWVDDYTF. DNA for the CDR3: TGTGCCAGCAGCCAAGGGTACAGATGGGTGGATGACTACACCTTC.

The chain's CDR3 is CARGDYGYTF. The CDR3 DNA is TGTGCCAGGGGCGACTATGGCTACACCTTC. V gene TRBV6-1 combines with J gene TRBJ1-2; no firm D call. CDR1 MNHNS and CDR2 SASEGT come from the germline V gene. V was pared by 9 bases and J by 3 bases, with 5 bases between. The CDR3 covers 10 residues.

This clonotype was detected ten times or more. The chain joins TRBV24-1 to TRBJ2-7; 7 nucleotides align to TRBD1. Germline V lookup: CDR1 KGHDR, CDR2 SFDVKD. Trimming cost V 4 bases and J 6 bases; bases outside gene matches: 11. The CDR3 length is 15 residues. This chain's CDR3 is CATSDATGIYSEQYF. In nucleotides, the CDR3 is TGTGCCACCAGTGACGCGACAGGGATATATAGCGAGCAGTACTTC.

This clonotype was observed at least ten times. The chain links TRBV5-5 to TRBJ2-2; D uncertain. The CDR3 length is 15 residues. Trimming left V 2 bases short and J 3 bases short, with 11 bases between. CDR1 is SGHKS, CDR2 YYEKEE, per germline (reference sequence). The CDR3 sequence is CASSFGRPYTGELFF. DNA of the CDR3: TGTGCCAGCAGCTTTGGGCGGCCCTACACCGGGGAGCTGTTTTTT.

This clonotype was found many times. V usage is TRBV7-2 and J usage is TRBJ2-5; tentative D call: TRBD1 (5 bases). V lost 6 bases and J lost 5, with 13 bases in between. CDR3 size: 13 residues. Germline V lookup: CDR1 SGHTA, CDR2 FQGNSA. The CDR3 is CASRGLWRETQYF. CDR3 nucleotide sequence: TGTGCCAGCAGGGGGCTGTGGCGGGAGACCCAGTACTTC. Combining the CDR3 with reference TRBV7-2 and TRBJ2-5 gives the whole variable domain GAGVSQSPSNKVTEKGKDVELRCDPISGHTALYWYRQSLGQGLEFLIYFQGNSAPDKSGLPSDRFSAERTGGSVSTLTIQRTQQEDSAVYLCASRGLWRETQYFGPGTRLLVL.

The gene calls are TRBV6-5 and TRBJ2-6; tentatively, D is TRBD1 (5 bases). The V gene's germline CDR1 is MNHEY and CDR2 SVGAGI. Trimming shortened V by 8 bases and J by 1 base, and 12 bases separated the two germline ends. The CDR3 is 15 residues long. The CDR3 DNA follows: TGTGCCAGCGCCCCTAGGGGTTCTGGGGCCAACGTCCTGACTTTC. It codes for CASAPRGSGANVLTF.